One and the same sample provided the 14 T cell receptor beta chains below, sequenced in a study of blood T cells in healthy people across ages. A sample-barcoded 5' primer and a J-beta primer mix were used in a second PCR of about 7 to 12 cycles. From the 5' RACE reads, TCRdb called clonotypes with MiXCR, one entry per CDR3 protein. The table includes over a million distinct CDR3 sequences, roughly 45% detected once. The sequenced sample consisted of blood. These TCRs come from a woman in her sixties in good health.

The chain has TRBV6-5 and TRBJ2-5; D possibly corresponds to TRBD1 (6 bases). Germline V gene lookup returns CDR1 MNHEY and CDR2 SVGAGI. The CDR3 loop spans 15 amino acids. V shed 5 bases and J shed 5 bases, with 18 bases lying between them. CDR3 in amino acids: CASSKLDRPGETQYF. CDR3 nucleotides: TGTGCCAGCAGTAAACTCGACAGGCCGGGGGAGACCCAGTACTTC.

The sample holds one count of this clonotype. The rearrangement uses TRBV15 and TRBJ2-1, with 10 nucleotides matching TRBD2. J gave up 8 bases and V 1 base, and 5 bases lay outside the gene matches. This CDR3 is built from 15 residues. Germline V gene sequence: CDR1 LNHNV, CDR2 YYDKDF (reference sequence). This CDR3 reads CATSRVAGGRDEQFF. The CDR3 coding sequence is TGTGCCACCAGCAGAGTAGCGGGAGGCAGAGATGAGCAGTTCTTC.

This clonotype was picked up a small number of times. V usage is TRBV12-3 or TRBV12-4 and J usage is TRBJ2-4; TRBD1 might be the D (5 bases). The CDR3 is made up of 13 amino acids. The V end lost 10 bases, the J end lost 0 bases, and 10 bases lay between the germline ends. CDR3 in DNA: TGTGCCACCCAGGGCCTAGCCAAAAACATTCAGTACTTC. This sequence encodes CATQGLAKNIQYF.

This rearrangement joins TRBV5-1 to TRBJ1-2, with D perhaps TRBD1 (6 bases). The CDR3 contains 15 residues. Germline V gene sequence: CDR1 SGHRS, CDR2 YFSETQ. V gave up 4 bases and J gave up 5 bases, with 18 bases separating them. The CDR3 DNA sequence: TGCGCCAGCAGCCCTCAATCGGACAGTAAATATGGCTACACCTTC. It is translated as CASSPQSDSKYGYTF.

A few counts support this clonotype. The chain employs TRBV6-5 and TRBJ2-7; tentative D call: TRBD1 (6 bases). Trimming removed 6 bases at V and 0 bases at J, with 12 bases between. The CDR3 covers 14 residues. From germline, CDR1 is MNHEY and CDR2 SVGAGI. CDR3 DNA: TGTGCCAGCAGCCGGACAGTATTCTCCTACGAGCAGTACTTC. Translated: CASSRTVFSYEQYF.

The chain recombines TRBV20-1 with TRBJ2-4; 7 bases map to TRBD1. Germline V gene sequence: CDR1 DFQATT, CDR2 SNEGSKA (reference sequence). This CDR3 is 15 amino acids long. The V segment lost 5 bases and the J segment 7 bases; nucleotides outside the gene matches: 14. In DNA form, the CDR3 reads TGCAGTGCTCCCCCTATACCGGGACAGATGAACATTCAGTACTTC. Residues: CSAPPIPGQMNIQYF.

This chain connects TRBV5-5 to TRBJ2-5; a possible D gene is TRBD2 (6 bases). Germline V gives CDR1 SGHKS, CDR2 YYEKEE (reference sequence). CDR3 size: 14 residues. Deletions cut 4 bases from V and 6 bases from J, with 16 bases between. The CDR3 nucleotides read TGTGCCAGCAGCCCCGTGGGGGGTACGAAGACCCAGTACTTC. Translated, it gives CASSPVGGTKTQYF.

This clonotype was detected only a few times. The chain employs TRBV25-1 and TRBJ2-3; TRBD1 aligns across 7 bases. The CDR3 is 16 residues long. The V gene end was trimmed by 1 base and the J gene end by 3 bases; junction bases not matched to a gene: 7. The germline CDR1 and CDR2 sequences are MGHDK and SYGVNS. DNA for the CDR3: TGTGCCAGCAGTGAATTTAACCCGGGACAGACAGATACGCAGTATTTT. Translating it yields CASSEFNPGQTDTQYF.

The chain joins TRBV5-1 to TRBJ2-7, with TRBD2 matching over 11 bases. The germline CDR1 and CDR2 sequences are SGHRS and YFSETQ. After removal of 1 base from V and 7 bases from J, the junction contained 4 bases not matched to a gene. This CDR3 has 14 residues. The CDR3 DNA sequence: TGCGCCAGCAGCTTGACGCTAGCGGGAGGAGAGCAGTACTTC. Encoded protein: CASSLTLAGGEQYF.

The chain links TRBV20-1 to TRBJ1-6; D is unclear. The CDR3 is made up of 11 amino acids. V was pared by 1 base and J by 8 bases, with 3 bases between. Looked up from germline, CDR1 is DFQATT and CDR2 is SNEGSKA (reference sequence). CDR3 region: CSARGDSPLHF. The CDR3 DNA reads TGCAGTGCTAGAGGAGATTCACCCCTCCACTTT.

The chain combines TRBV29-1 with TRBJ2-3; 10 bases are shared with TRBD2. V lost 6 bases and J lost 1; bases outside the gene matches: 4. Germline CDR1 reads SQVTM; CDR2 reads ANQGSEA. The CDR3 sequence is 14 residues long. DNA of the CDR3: TGCAGCGTCGCTAGCGGGAGCGGCACAGATACGCAGTATTTT. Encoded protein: CSVASGSGTDTQYF.

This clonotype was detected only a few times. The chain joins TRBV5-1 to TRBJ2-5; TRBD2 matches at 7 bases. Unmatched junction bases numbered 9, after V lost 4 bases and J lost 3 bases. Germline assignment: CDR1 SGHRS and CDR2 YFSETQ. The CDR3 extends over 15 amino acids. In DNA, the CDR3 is TGCGCCAGCAGCAAAACTAGCGCAGTAAAAGAGACCCAGTACTTC. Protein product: CASSKTSAVKETQYF.

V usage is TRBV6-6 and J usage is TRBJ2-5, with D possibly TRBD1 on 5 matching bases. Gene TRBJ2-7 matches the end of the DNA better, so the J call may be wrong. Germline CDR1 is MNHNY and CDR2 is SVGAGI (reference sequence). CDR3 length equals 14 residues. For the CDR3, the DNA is TGTGCCAGCAGTTACTCACTCCAGGGTCGCGAGCAGTACTTC. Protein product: CASSYSLQGREQYF.

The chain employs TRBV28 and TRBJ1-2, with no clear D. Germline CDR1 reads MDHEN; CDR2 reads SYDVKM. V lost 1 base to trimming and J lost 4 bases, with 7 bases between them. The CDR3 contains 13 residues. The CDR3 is CASSLSWLYGYTF. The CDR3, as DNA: TGTGCCAGCAGTTTATCGTGGCTCTATGGCTACACCTTC.